Detailed here is one TCR beta chain. Generated by immunoSEQ multiplex PCR, the TCRdb table keeps only in-frame clones and is missing some. The sample shows over a million clones, around three quarters of them seen only once. These data come from a study of shared clonotypes between healthy human individuals. The receptor comes from a man aged 18 to 30 in good health. Some clones in this sample may be carry-over from other donors' samples. Sequenced material: memory CD4+ T cells from PBMCs. Sample subset: CD45RA-negative fraction.

This CDR3 reads CASSLTREGGYTF. The DNA of the CDR3 is TGTGCCAGCAGCTTAACCCGGGAGGGGGGCTACACCTTC. This chain links TRBV7-9 with TRBJ1-2; tentative D call: TRBD1 (5 bases). The length of the CDR3 is 13 residues. Trimming shortened V by 2 bases and J by 8 bases, and 12 bases separated the two germline ends. Germline CDR1 SEHNR, CDR2 FQNEAQ (reference sequence). The entire variable domain, with the rest obtained from reference TRBV7-9 and TRBJ1-2, is as follows: DTGVSQNPRHKITKRGQNVTFRCDPISEHNRLYWYRQTLGQGPEFLTYFQNEAQLEKSRLLSDRFSAERPKGSFSTLEIQRTEQGDSAMYLCASSLTREGGYTFGSGTRLTVV.